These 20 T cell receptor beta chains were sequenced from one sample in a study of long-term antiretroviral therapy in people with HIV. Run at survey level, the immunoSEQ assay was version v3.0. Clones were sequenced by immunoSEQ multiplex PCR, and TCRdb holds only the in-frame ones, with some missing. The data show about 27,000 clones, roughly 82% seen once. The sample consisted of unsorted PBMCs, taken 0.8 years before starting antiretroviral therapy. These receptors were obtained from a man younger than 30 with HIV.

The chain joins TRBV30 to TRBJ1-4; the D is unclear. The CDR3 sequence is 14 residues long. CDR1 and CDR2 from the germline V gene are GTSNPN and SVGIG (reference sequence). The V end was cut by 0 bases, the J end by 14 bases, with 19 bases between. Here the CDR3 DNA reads TGTGCCTGGAGTGTAAAACAGAGGAAGGGCGGTCTGTTTTTT. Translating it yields CAWSVKQRKGGLFF.

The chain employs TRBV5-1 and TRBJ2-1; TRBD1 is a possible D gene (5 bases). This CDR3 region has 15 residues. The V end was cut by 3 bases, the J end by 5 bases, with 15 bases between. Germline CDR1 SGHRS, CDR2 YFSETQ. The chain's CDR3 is CASSSAGNQDNEQFF. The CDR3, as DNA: TGCGCCAGCAGCTCGGCAGGGAACCAAGACAATGAGCAGTTCTTC.

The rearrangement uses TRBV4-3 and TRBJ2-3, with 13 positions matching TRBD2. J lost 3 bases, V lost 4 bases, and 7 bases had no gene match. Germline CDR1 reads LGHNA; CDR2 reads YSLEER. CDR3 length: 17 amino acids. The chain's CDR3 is CASSPGWTSGSTDTQYF. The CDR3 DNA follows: TGCGCCAGCAGCCCAGGATGGACTAGCGGGAGTACAGATACGCAGTATTTT.

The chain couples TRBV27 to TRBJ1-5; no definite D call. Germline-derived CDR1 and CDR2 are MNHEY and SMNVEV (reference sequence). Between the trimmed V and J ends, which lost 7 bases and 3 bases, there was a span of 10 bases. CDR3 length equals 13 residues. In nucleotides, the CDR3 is TGTGCCAGCACTTGGGCAGCCAATCAGCCCCAGCATTTT. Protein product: CASTWAANQPQHF.

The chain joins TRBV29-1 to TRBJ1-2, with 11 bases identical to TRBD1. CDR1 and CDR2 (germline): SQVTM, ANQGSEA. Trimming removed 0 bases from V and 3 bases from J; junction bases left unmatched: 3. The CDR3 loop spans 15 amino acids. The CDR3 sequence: CSVEDWDRGYYGYTF. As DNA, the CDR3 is TGCAGCGTTGAAGATTGGGACAGGGGGTACTATGGCTACACCTTC. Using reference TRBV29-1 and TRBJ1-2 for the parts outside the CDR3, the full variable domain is SAVISQKPSRDICQRGTSLTIQCQVDSQVTMMFWYRQQPGQSLTLIATANQGSEATYESGFVIDKFPISRPNLTFSTLTVSNMSPEDSSIYLCSVEDWDRGYYGYTFGSGTRLTVV.

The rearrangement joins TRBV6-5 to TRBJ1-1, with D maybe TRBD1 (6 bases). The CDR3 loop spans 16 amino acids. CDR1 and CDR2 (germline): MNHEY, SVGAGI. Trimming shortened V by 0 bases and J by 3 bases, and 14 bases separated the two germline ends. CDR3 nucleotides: TGTGCCAGCAGTTACTCCCAGGGGTTTAAGGACACTGAAGCTTTCTTT. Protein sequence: CASSYSQGFKDTEAFF.

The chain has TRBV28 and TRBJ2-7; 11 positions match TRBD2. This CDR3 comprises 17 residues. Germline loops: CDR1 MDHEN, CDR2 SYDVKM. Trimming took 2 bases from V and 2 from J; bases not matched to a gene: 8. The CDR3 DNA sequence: TGTGCCAGCAGTTTAAGCCCCCTAGCGGGAGGAGCCTACGAGCAGTACTTC. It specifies CASSLSPLAGGAYEQYF. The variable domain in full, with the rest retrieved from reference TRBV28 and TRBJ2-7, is DVKVTQSSRYLVKRTGEKVFLECVQDMDHENMFWYRQDPGLGLRLIYFSYDVKMKEKGDIPEGYSVSREKKERFSLILESASTNQTSMYLCASSLSPLAGGAYEQYFGPGTRLTVT.

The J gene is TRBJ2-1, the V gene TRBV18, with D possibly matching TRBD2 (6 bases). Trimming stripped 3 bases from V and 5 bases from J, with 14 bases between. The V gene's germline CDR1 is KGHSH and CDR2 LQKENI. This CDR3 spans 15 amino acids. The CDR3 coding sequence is TGTGCCAGCTCACCGGGACTGCCCCCCCACAATGAGCAGTTCTTC. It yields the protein CASSPGLPPHNEQFF. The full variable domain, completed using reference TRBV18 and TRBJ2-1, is NAGVMQNPRHLVRRRGQEARLRCSPMKGHSHVYWYRQLPEEGLKFMVYLQKENIIDESGMPKERFSAEFPKEGPSILRIQQVVRGDSAAYFCASSPGLPPHNEQFFGPGTRLTVL.

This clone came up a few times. This CDR3 reads CASSLTPEGSSYNEQFF. The CDR3, as DNA: TGTGCCAGCAGCTTAACGCCGGAGGGGAGCTCCTACAATGAGCAGTTCTTC. The chain links TRBV5-4 to TRBJ2-1, with TRBD2 as a possible D gene (6 bases). Germline assignment: CDR1 SGHNT and CDR2 YYREEE (reference sequence). There are 17 residues in the CDR3. The V end was cut by 2 bases, the J end by 0 bases, with 15 bases between.

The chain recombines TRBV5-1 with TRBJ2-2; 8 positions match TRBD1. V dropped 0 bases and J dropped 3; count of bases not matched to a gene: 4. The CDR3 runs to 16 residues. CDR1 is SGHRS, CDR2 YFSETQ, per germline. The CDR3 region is CASSLGTGYYTGELFF. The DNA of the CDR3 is TGCGCCAGCAGCTTGGGGACAGGGTATTACACCGGGGAGCTGTTTTTT.

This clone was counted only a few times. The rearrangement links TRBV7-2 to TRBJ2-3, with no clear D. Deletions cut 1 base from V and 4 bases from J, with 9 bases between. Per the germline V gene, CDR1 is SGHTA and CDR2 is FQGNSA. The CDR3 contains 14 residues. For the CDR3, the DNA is TGTGCCAGCAGCTTAGGTTTACCCCCAGATACGCAGTATTTT. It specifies CASSLGLPPDTQYF.

CDR3 region: CASSIGLAGELFF. CDR3 DNA sequence: TGTGCCAGTAGTATAGGACTAGCCGGGGAGCTGTTTTTT. The chain is built from TRBV19 and TRBJ2-2; D is possibly TRBD2 (6 bases). V shed 1 base and J shed 6 bases, with 6 bases lying between them. Germline CDR1 and CDR2: LNHDA and SQIVND (reference sequence). The length of the CDR3 is 13 residues.

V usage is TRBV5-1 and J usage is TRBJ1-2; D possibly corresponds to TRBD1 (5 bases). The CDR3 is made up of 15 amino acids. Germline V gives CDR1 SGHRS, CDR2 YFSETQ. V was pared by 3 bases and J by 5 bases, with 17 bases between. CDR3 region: CASSSWGLGTYGYTF. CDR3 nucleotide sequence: TGCGCCAGCAGCTCGTGGGGCCTAGGGACGTATGGCTACACCTTC.

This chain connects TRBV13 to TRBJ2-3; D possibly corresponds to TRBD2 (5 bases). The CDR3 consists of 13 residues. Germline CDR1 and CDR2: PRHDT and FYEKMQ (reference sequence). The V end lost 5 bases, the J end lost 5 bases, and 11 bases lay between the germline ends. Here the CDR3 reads CASSPSPGDTQYF. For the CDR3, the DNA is TGTGCCAGCAGCCCTAGCCCCGGAGATACGCAGTATTTT.

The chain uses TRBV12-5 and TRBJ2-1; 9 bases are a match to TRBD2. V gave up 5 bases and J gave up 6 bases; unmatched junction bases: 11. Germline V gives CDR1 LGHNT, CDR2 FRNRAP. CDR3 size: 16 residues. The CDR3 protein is CASGTPGTSWLNEQFF. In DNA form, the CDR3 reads TGTGCTAGTGGTACACCCGGGACTAGCTGGCTCAATGAGCAGTTCTTC.

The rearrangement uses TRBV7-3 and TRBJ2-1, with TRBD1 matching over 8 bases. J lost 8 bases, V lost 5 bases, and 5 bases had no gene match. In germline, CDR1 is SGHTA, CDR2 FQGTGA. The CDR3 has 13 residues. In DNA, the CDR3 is TGTGCCAGCAGCCGCAGGGGGCTCGATGAGCAGTTCTTC. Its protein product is CASSRRGLDEQFF.

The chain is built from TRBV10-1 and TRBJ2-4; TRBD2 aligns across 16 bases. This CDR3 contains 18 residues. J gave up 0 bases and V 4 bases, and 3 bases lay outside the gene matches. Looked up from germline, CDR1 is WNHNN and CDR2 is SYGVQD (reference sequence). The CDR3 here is CASSGGLAGGGAKNIQYF. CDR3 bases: TGCGCCAGCAGTGGGGGACTAGCGGGGGGGGGAGCCAAAAACATTCAGTACTTC.

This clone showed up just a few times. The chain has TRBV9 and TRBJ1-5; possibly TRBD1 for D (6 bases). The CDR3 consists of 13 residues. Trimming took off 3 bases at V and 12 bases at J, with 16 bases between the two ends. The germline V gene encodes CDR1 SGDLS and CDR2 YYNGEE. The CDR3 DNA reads TGTGCCAGCAGCGGCGGACAGTCTGGGCGCCAGCATTTT. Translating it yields CASSGGQSGRQHF.

CDR3 nucleotide sequence: TGTGCCAGCAGCCCCGGGACGTCGAACACCGGGGAGCTGTTTTTT. Its translation: CASSPGTSNTGELFF. The chain couples TRBV6-6 to TRBJ2-2; the D call may be TRBD1 or TRBD2 (5 bases each). Germline CDR1 and CDR2: MNHNY and SVGAGI (reference sequence). V was trimmed by 6 bases and J by 0 bases, leaving 11 bases between them. The CDR3 consists of 15 residues.

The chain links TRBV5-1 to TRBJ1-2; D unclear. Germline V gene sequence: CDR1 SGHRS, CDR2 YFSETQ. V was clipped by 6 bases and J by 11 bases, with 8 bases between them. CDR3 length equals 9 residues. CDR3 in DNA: TGCGCCAGCATTCAAAATTACACCTTC. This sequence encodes CASIQNYTF.